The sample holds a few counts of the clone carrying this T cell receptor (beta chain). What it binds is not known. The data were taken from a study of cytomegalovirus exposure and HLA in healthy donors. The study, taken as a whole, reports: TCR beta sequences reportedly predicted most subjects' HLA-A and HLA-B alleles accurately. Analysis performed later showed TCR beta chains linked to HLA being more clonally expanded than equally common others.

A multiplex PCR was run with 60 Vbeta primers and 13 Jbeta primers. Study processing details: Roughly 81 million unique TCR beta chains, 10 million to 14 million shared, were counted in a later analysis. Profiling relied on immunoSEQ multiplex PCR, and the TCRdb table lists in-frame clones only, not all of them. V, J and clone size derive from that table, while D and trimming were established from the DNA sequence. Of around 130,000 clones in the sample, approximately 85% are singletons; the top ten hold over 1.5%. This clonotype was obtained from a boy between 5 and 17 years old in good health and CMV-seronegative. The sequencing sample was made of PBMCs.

CDR3 sequence: CASGEGYNQPQHF. CDR3 bases: TGTGCCAGCGGGGAGGGGTACAATCAGCCCCAGCATTTT. The chain links TRBV6-5 to TRBJ1-5; D perhaps matches TRBD1 (5 bases). V was trimmed by 8 bases and J by 3 bases, leaving 11 bases between them. The CDR3 loop spans 13 amino acids. Germline V gene lookup returns CDR1 MNHEY and CDR2 SVGAGI.